This TCR beta chain derives from a study of vaccination effects on CD4 cells after COVID-19. Turning to the study itself: Once vaccinated, a few convalescent patients were sampled both early and late afterward. Sampling occurred a median 72 days post second dose, range 14 to 241.

Study-level findings and limits: Pronounced clonal contraction occurred in clones induced by infection and by vaccine late after vaccination.

Before sequencing took place, the ViraFEST assay used viral peptide pools to expand antigen-specific CD4+ T cells. After roughly 10 days in culture, the CD4+ T cells were isolated. The infection with SARS-CoV-2 (confirmed by PCR) occurred in this person between March and December 2020. Of the BNT162b2 and mRNA-1273 vaccines, participants received two doses of one or the other. Wells of two million PBMC each were grown with around 10 IU/ml IL-2 and approximately 9.5 ug/ml peptides. Sequencing used immunoSEQ multiplex PCR; TCRdb keeps in-frame clones, though not all of them. The sample has roughly 17,000 clones; nearly 75% are singletons. This CDR3 has 13 residues. Trimming removed 7 bases from V and 6 bases from J, with 13 bases in between. The germline V gene has CDR1 SGHTA and CDR2 FQGNSA. Worth noting for this clone: Its antigen remains unknown.

This clonotype was obtained from a human donor who had a prior SARS-CoV-2 infection. This chain uses TRBV7-2 with TRBJ2-4; a possible D gene is TRBD2 (5 bases). The material was CD4+ T cells from PBMCs cultured with SARS-CoV-2 spike peptides, obtained after COVID-19 vaccination. For the CDR3, the DNA is TGTGCCAGCACCGAGGCTCGGGGAAACATTCAGTACTTC. This codes for CASTEARGNIQYF.